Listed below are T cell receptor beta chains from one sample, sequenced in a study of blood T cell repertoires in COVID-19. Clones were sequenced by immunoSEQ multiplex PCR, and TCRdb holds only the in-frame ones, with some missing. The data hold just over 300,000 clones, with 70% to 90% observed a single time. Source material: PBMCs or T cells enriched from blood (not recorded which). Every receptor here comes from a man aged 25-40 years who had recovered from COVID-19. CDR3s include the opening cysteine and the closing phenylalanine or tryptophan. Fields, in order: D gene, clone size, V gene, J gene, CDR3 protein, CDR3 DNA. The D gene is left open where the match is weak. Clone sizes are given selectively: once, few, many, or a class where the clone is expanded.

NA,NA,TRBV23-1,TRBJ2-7,CASSQFGQGYSYEQYF,TGCGCCAGCAGTCAATTTGGGCAGGGCTACTCCTACGAGCAGTACTTC
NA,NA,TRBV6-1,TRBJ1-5,CASSELFRGFSNQPQHF,TGTGCCAGCAGTGAACTTTTCAGAGGGTTTAGCAATCAGCCCCAGCATTTT
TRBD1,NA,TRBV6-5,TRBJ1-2,CASSYSRAGTDGGYTF,TGTGCCAGCAGTTACTCGAGAGCCGGGACAGATGGCGGCTACACCTTC
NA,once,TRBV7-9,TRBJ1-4,CASSSTRDKAREKLFF,TGTGCCAGCAGCTCGACCCGGGACAAGGCCAGGGAAAAACTGTTTTTT
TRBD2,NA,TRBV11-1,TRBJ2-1,CASSLRLAGPNEQFF,TGTGCCAGCAGCTTAAGGCTAGCGGGGCCCAATGAGCAGTTCTTC
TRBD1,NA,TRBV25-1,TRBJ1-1,CASSNTGGGTEAFF,TGTGCCAGCAGTAATACAGGGGGCGGCACTGAAGCTTTCTTT
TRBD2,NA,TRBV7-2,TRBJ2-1,CASSLLSRASGGPGEQFF,TGTGCCAGCAGCTTATTGTCCCGGGCTAGCGGGGGGCCGGGTGAGCAGTTCTTC
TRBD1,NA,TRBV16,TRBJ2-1,CASSQSGTGRVNEQFF,TGTGCCAGCAGCCAATCAGGGACAGGGAGGGTCAATGAGCAGTTCTTC
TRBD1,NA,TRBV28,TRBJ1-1,CASRAGQGVDTEAFF,TGTGCCAGCAGGGCGGGACAGGGGGTAGACACTGAAGCTTTCTTT
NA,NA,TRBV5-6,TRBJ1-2,CASRQKGAGSGYTF,TGTGCCAGCAGACAAAAAGGAGCGGGCTCGGGCTACACCTTC
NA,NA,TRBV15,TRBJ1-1,CATSRFQGQQTEAFF,TGTGCCACCAGCAGGTTCCAGGGTCAACAAACTGAAGCTTTCTTT
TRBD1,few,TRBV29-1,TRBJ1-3,CSANDRASGNTIYF,TGCAGCGCCAACGACAGGGCCTCTGGAAACACCATATATTTT
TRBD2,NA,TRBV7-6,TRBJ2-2,CASSPLSGSANTGELFF,TGTGCCAGCAGCCCACTTAGCGGGAGTGCGAACACCGGGGAGCTGTTTTTT
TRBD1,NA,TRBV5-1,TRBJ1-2,CASSLGRGTAGPNYGYTF,TGCGCCAGCAGCTTGGGCCGGGGGACAGCAGGTCCTAACTATGGCTACACCTTC
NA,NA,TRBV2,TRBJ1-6,CASRRTESSPLHF,TGTGCCAGCAGGAGGACAGAAAGTTCACCCCTCCACTTT
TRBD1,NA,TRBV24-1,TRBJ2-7,CATSDRTGEVYEQYF,TGTGCCACCAGTGACCGGACAGGAGAAGTGTACGAGCAGTACTTC
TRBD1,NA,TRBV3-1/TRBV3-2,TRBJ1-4,CASSHGTVSTNEKLFF,TGTGCCAGCAGCCATGGGACAGTTTCAACTAATGAAAAACTGTTTTTT
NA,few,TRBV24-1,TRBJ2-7,CATSDPVSYEQYF,TGTGCCACCAGTGACCCCGTCTCCTACGAGCAGTACTTC
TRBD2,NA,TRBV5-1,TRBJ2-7,CASSHAPGRDYEQYF,TGCGCCAGCAGCCACGCACCAGGGAGGGACTACGAGCAGTACTTC
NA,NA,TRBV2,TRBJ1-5,CASKREVNQPQHF,TGTGCCAGCAAGCGGGAGGTCAATCAGCCCCAGCATTTT
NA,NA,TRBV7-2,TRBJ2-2,CASSFMRYTGELFF,TGTGCCAGCAGCTTCATGCGGTACACCGGGGAGCTGTTTTTT
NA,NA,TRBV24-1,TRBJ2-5,CATSLQGPQETQYF,TGTGCCACCAGCCTTCAGGGGCCCCAAGAGACCCAGTACTTC
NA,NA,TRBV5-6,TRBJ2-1,CASTILGHHQGNEQFF,TGTGCCAGCACCATTTTGGGACACCACCAAGGCAATGAGCAGTTCTTC
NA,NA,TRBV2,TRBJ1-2,CASRGPGGAPGGYTF,TGTGCCAGCAGGGGGCCGGGGGGGGCCCCTGGGGGCTACACCTTC
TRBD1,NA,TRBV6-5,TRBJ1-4,CASSYGQDEKLFF,TGTGCCAGCAGTTACGGACAGGATGAAAAACTGTTTTTT
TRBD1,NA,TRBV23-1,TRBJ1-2,CARGQGQGYTF,TGCGCCAGAGGACAGGGCCAGGGCTACACCTTC
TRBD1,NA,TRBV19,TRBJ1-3,CASRRTGEYLGNTIYF,TGTGCCAGTAGGAGAACAGGGGAGTATTTGGGAAACACCATATATTTT
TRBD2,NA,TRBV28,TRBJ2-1,CASSLITSGRYNEQFF,TGTGCCAGCAGTTTAATCACTAGCGGGAGGTACAATGAGCAGTTCTTC
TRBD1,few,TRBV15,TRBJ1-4,CATSSAQGAANEKLFF,TGTGCCACCAGCAGTGCACAGGGGGCGGCTAATGAAAAACTGTTTTTT
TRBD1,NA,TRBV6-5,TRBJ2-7,CASRPTGASYEQYF,TGTGCCAGCAGGCCAACAGGGGCCTCCTACGAGCAGTACTTC
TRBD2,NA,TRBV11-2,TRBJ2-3,CASSPPGLAGVGAADTQYF,TGTGCCAGCAGCCCCCCTGGACTAGCGGGAGTGGGGGCGGCAGATACGCAGTATTTT
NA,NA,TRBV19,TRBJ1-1,CASSIGPGNTEAFF,TGTGCCAGTAGTATCGGTCCGGGGAACACTGAAGCTTTCTTT
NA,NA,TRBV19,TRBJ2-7,CASSITGKYEQYF,TGTGCCAGTAGTATTACAGGGAAATACGAGCAGTACTTC
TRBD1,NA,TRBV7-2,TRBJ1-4,CASSSDRGEKLFF,TGTGCCAGCAGCTCGGACAGGGGCGAAAAACTGTTTTTT
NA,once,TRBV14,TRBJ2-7,CASSQSRTGEQYF,TGTGCCAGCAGCCAAAGCCGTACTGGCGAGCAGTACTTC
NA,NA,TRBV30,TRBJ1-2,CAWKLFNYGYTF,TGTGCCTGGAAACTCTTTAACTATGGCTACACCTTC
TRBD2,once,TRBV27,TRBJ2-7,CASSPLAGGPGEQYF,TGTGCCAGCAGTCCGTTAGCGGGAGGGCCGGGGGAGCAGTACTTC
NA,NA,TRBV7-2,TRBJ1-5,CASSSYYSNQPQHF,TGTGCCAGCAGCTCTTATTATAGCAATCAGCCCCAGCATTTT
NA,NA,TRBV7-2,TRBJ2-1,CASSQPSEPYNEQFF,TGTGCCAGCAGCCAACCTAGCGAGCCCTACAATGAGCAGTTCTTC
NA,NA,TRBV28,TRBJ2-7,CASSLGGSSSYEQYF,TGTGCCAGCAGTTTGGGGGGTTCGAGCTCCTACGAGCAGTACTTC
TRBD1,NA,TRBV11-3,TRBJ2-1,CASSLGLSTGDEQFF,TGTGCCAGCAGCTTAGGCCTCTCTACAGGGGATGAGCAGTTCTTC
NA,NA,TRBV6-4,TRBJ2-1,CASSAGTLNEQFF,TGTGCCAGCAGCGCAGGTACCCTCAATGAGCAGTTCTTC
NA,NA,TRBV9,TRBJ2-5,CASRRGSGWGETQYF,TGTGCCAGCAGGCGGGGTAGCGGTTGGGGGGAGACCCAGTACTTC
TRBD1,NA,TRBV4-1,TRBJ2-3,CASSQERGTGMYTQYF,TGCGCCAGCAGCCAAGAACGGGGGACAGGAATGTATACGCAGTATTTT
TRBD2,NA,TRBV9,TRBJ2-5,CASSPRLAGGPVLETQYF,TGTGCCAGCAGCCCCCGACTAGCGGGGGGGCCGGTCTTAGAGACCCAGTACTTC
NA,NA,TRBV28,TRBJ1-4,CASSLRTPPGLREKLFF,TGTGCCAGCAGTTTGCGGACGCCTCCAGGGCTGCGGGAAAAACTGTTTTTT
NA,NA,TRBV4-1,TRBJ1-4,CASRDRDEANEKLFF,TGCGCCAGCAGAGACAGAGACGAGGCTAATGAAAAACTGTTTTTT
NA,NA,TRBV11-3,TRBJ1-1,CASSLDSRTTEAFF,TGTGCCAGCAGCTTAGACTCTAGAACTACTGAAGCTTTCTTT
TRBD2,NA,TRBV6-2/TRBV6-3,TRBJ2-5,CASSYSGGRGETQYF,TGTGCCAGCAGTTACTCAGGCGGGAGAGGGGAGACCCAGTACTTC
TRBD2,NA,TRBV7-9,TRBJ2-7,CASSLVTGTSGRRYEQYF,TGTGCCAGCAGCTTAGTTACCGGGACTAGCGGGAGGCGGTACGAGCAGTACTTC
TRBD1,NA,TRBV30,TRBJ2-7,CAWTGTGTYEQYF,TGTGCCTGGACCGGGACAGGGACCTACGAGCAGTACTTC
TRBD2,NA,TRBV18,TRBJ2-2,CASSPDRGLAGHTGELFF,TGTGCCAGCTCACCGGACCGGGGGTTAGCGGGACACACCGGGGAGCTGTTTTTT
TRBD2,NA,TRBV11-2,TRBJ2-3,CASSFASGMDTQYF,TGTGCCAGCAGCTTCGCGAGCGGGATGGATACGCAGTATTTT
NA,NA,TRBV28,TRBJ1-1,CASRLRSPVPEAFF,TGTGCCAGCAGACTCAGGTCGCCCGTACCCGAAGCTTTCTTT
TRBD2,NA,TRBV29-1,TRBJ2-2,CSVSGSGTGELFF,TGCAGCGTTAGCGGGAGTGGGACCGGGGAGCTGTTTTTT